The present entry profiles one T cell receptor beta chain with its context. These data belong to a study of CD8 T cells in Susac syndrome. The sequenced target, TCR beta, came from blood CD8+ and CD4+ T cells. Controls were healthy donors (matched for age and sex). Between the trimmed V and J ends, which lost 2 bases and 4 bases, there was a span of 11 bases. Germline CDR1 and CDR2: SEHNR and FQNEAQ (reference sequence). This CDR3 region has 15 residues. The authors reverse transcribed roughly 0.5 to 1 ug RNA with random hexamers. With immunoSEQ multiplex PCR, TCR beta CDR3 was amplified across 54 Vbeta and 13 Jbeta. TCRdb processed the immunoSEQ multiplex PCR reads anew with MiXCR; each CDR3 protein has one entry. This table holds 50,000 to 65,000 distinct CDR3 sequences, roughly 92% found once.

The chain is built from TRBV7-9 and TRBJ2-2, with a weak D call TRBD1 (5 bases). The clonotype originates from a human donor in good health. Sequenced input: CD8+ T cells from PBMCs. Here the CDR3 reads CASSLRGPVTGELFF. CDR3 nucleotide sequence: TGTGCCAGCAGCTTAAGGGGCCCGGTCACCGGGGAGCTGTTTTTT.